Detailed here is one T cell receptor beta chain. This sample was taken from a study of sequential checkpoint blockade in melanoma. Assay: immunoSEQ multiplex PCR; the TCRdb copy retains only in-frame clones and omits some. The sample has around 20,000 clones; 65% to 90% are singletons. Stated treatment: randomized to nivolumab then ipilimumab (arm A) or the reverse (arm B). DNA-damaging chemotherapy had not been given to any patient beforehand. Sorted cells were live CD3+CD8+, lacking CD19 and CD56, from PBMCs. The CDR3 has 17 residues. Germline V gene sequence: CDR1 LNHDA, CDR2 SQIVND (reference sequence). The V gene lost 3 bases and the J gene lost 1 base, with 16 bases spanning the gap.

The clonotype comes from a human donor with melanoma. The source material was CD8+ T cells sorted from blood (inferred from file names), sampled from a patient given nivolumab and ipilimumab in sequence. The V call is TRBV19, the J call TRBJ2-1; D may be TRBD2 (6 bases). CDR3: CASSIVGKGGSYNEQFF. CDR3 DNA: TGTGCCAGTAGTATTGTGGGAAAGGGAGGTTCCTACAATGAGCAGTTCTTC.